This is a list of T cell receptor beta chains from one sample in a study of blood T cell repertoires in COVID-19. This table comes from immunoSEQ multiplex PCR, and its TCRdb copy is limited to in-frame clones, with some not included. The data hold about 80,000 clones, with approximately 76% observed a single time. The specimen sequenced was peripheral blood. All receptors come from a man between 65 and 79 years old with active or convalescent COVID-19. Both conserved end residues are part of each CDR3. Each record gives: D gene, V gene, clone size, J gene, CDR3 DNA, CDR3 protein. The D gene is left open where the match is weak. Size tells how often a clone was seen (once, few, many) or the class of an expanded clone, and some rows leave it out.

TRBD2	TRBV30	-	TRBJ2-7	TGTGCCTGGATCTTTCCGGGGGGTGGCGAGCAGTACTTC	CAWIFPGGGEQYF
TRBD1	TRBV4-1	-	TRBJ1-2	TGCGCCAGCAGCCAAGAGGGGAGCGGCAGGGGGCGTAGGGGCTACACCTTC	CASSQEGSGRGRRGYTF
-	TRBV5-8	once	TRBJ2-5	TGTGCCAGCACCGTGACAGGCAAAGAGACCCAGTACTTC	CASTVTGKETQYF
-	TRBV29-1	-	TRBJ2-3	TGCAGCGCCTCGGTTGCCACAGATACGCAGTATTTT	CSASVATDTQYF
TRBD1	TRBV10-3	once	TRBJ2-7	TGTGCCATCAGTGCGGGACAGGCGGTTCACGAGCAGTACTTC	CAISAGQAVHEQYF
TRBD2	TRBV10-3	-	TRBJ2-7	TGTGCCATCAGTGAGTTCGCGGGAGGGGAGCAGTACTTC	CAISEFAGGEQYF
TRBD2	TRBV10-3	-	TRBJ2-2	TGTGCCATCAGTGATTCGCGGACTAGGACCGGGGAGCTGTTTTTT	CAISDSRTRTGELFF
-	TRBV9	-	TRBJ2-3	TGTGCCAGCAGCGTAGCCGAGGATACGCAGTATTTT	CASSVAEDTQYF
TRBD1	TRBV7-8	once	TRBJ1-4	TGTGCCAGCAGCTCACGGACAGGGGTTAATGAAAAACTGTTTTTT	CASSSRTGVNEKLFF
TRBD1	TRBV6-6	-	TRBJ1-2	TGTGCCAGCAGTTACGCTGGACAGGTCTATGGCTACACCTTC	CASSYAGQVYGYTF
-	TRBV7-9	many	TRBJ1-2	TGTGCCAGCAGCTTCGGATTGGGCCAGCATCGATATGGCTACACCTTC	CASSFGLGQHRYGYTF
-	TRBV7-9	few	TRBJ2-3	TGTGCCAGCAGCCTAACGAGAGATACGCAGTATTTT	CASSLTRDTQYF
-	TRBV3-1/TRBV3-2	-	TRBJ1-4	TGTGCCAGCAGCCTTGCCGGGACAACTAATGAAAAACTGTTTTTT	CASSLAGTTNEKLFF
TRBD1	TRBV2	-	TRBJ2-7	TGTGCCAGCAGTGAAAGCCAGGGGGCTGAAGAGCAGTACTTC	CASSESQGAEEQYF
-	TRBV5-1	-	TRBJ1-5	TGCGCCAGCAGCTTGATAGGGGAGGGACAGCCCCAGCATTTT	CASSLIGEGQPQHF
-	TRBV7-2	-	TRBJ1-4	TGTGCCAGCAGCACCACTATGTGGCAGGGAAAAGACGAAAAACTGTTTTTT	CASSTTMWQGKDEKLFF
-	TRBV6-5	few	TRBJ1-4	TGTGCCAGCATACCTACGGTAGGGAGTGAAAAACTGTTTTTT	CASIPTVGSEKLFF
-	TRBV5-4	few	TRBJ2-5	TGTGCCAGCAGCTTGGGTGGCGTTGGGGCAGAGACCCAGTACTTC	CASSLGGVGAETQYF
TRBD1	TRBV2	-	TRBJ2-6	TGTGCCAGCAGACCTGGACAGGGAGTTGCTGACCTCTCTGGGGCCAACGTCCTGACTTTC	CASRPGQGVADLSGANVLTF
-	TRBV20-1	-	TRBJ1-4	TGCAGGACAGGCCATAATGAAAAACTGTTTTTT	CRTGHNEKLFF
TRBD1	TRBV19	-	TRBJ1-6	TGTGCCAGTACACGGGACAGGGATTCACCCCTCCACTTT	CASTRDRDSPLHF
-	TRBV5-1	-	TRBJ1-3	TGCGCCAGCAGCTTGGCTGGACAGTCTGGAAACACCATATATTTT	CASSLAGQSGNTIYF
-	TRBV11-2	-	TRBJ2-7	TGTGCCAGCAGCTATGGACCGCCGGGAGAGCAGTACTTC	CASSYGPPGEQYF
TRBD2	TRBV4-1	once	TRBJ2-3	TGCGCCAGCAGCCAAGAAAAGGTGGTAGCGGGGGGCCCCACAGATACGCAGTATTTT	CASSQEKVVAGGPTDTQYF
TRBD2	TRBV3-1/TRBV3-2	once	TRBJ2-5	TGTGCCAGCAGCTCACCCGCGGGGGGGCCACACTTC	CASSSPAGGPHF
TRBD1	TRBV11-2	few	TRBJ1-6	TGTGCCAGCAGCGGACAGGGGGCGGGGTCACCCCTCCACTTT	CASSGQGAGSPLHF
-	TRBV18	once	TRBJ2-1	TGTGCCAGCTCACCACGCCGGGACATAGACAATGAGCAGTTCTTC	CASSPRRDIDNEQFF
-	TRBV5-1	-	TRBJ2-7	TGCGCCAGCAGCTTGGATCGACACCTCTACGAGCAGTACTTC	CASSLDRHLYEQYF
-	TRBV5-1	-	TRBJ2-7	TGCGCCAGCAGAGAGGGGGCGGGGATCTACGAGCAGTACTTC	CASREGAGIYEQYF
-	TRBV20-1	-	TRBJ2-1	TGCAGTGCTAGTTTGGGGCGGGGCCCCAATGAGCAGTTCTTC	CSASLGRGPNEQFF
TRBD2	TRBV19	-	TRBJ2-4	TGTGCCAGGAATAGGGGACTAGCGGTTAAAAACATTCAGTACTTC	CARNRGLAVKNIQYF
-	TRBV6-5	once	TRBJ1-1	TGTGCCAGCAGTTACTCGATGGGGGCGCGAACTGAAGCTTTCTTT	CASSYSMGARTEAFF
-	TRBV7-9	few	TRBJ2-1	TGTGCCAGCAGCTTAGGAGAGGCGCGAGAGCAGTTCTTC	CASSLGEAREQFF